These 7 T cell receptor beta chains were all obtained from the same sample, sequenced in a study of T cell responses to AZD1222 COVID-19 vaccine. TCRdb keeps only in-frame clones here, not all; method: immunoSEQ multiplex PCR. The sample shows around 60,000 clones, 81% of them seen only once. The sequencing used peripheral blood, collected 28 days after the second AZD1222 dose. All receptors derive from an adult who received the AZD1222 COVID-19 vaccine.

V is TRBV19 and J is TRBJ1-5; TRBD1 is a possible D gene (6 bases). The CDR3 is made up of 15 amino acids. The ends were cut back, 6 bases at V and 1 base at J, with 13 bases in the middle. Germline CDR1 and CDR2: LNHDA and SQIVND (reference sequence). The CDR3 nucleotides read TGTGCCAGTAGAACTACAGGGAAGAGCAATCAGCCCCAGCATTTT. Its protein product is CASRTTGKSNQPQHF.

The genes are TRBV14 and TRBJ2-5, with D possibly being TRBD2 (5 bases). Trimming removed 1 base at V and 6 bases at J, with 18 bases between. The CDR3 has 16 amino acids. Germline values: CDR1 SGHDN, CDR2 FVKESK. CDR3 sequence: CASSQAWTALLQTQYF. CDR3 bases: TGTGCCAGCAGCCAAGCGTGGACTGCCCTTCTTCAGACCCAGTACTTC.

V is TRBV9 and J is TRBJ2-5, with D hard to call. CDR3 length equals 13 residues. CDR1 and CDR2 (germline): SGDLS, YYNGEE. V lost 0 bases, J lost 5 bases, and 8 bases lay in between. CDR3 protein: CASSVGMLETQYF. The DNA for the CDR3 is TGTGCCAGCAGCGTAGGTATGTTGGAGACCCAGTACTTC. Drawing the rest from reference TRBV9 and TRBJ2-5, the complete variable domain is DSGVTQTPKHLITATGQRVTLRCSPRSGDLSVYWYQQSLDQGLQFLIQYYNGEERAKGNILERFSAQQFPDLHSELNLSSLELGDSALYFCASSVGMLETQYFGPGTRLLVL.

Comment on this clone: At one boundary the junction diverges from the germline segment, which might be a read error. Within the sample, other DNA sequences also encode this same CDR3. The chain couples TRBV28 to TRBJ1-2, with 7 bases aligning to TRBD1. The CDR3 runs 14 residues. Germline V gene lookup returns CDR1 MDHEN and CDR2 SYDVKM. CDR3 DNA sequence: TGTGCTAGCAGGACTACAGGGGAAGGCTATGGCTACACCTTC. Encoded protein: CASRTTGEGYGYTF.

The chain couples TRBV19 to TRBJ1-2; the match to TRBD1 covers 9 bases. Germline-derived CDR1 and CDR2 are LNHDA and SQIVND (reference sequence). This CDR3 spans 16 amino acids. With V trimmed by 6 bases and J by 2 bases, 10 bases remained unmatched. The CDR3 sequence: CASSAYPGQGNYGYTF. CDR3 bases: TGTGCCAGTAGCGCTTACCCCGGACAGGGGAACTATGGCTACACCTTC.

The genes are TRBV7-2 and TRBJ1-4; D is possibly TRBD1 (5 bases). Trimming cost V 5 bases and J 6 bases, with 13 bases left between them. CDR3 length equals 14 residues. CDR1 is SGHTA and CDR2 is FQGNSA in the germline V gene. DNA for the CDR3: TGTGCCAGCAGCCGGACACGGGAGGATGAAAAACTGTTTTTT. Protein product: CASSRTREDEKLFF. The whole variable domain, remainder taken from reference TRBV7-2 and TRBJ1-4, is GAGVSQSPSNKVTEKGKDVELRCDPISGHTALYWYRQSLGQGLEFLIYFQGNSAPDKSGLPSDRFSAERTGGSVSTLTIQRTQQEDSAVYLCASSRTREDEKLFFGSGTQLSVL.

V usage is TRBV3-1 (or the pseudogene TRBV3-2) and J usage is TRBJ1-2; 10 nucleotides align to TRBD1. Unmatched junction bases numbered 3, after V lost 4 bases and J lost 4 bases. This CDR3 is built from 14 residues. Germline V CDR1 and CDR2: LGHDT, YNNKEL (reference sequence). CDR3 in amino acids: CASSLRQGAYGYTF. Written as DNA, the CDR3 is TGTGCCAGCAGCCTGCGACAGGGGGCCTATGGCTACACCTTC.